These T cell receptor beta chains were read from a single sample in a study of T cell responses to AZD1222 COVID-19 vaccine. Repertoires were generated with immunoSEQ multiplex PCR, while TCRdb's copy carries only in-frame clones and drops some. The sample comprises about 160,000 clones, approximately 91% of which are singletons, and approximately 2% rests with the top ten. The material was peripheral blood, obtained on day 0 of AZD1222 vaccination. Source of these receptors: an adult in good health. Each CDR3 is given without its conserved first and last residue. The D gene is left open where the match is weak. Some rows mark clone size as missing; the rest say once, few, many or name a class of expanded clone.

>NA|TRBV7-2|NA
ASSLAQGRNQPQH
>once|TRBV28|NA
ATLDSANTGELF
>NA|TRBV5-1|TRBD2
ASSLISAGGHAEQF
>NA|TRBV7-2|TRBD1
ASSPSGGTNEKLF
>NA|TRBV5-1|NA
ASSLDGGYGYT
>NA|TRBV27|TRBD1
ASSARKGTEDEQY
>NA|TRBV30|NA
AWSVRDTGSYGYT
>once|TRBV2|NA
ASSERGDEQF
>once|TRBV24-1|NA
ATSGRYNEQF
>NA|TRBV30|TRBD1
ASLSGGHGNTEAF
>NA|TRBV6-5|NA
ASSYGDNTGELF
>NA|TRBV5-1|TRBD2
ASSLRTSDSTDTQY
>NA|TRBV7-9|TRBD1
ASSLSGQGEEAF
>NA|TRBV5-6|NA
ASSLSSNEKLF
>NA|TRBV18|NA
ASSPPARNTEAF
>NA|TRBV19|TRBD1
ASRGQQNYGYT
>NA|TRBV6-1|NA
ASSDRTENTEAF
>NA|TRBV6-2/TRBV6-3|NA
ASSLYPGPKNEQY
>NA|TRBV6-1|TRBD1
ASSEVEVGQANYNSPLH
>NA|TRBV7-6|NA
ASSLPSISGNEQPQH
>NA|TRBV28|NA
ASSFLSGGTEAF
>NA|TRBV5-1|TRBD1
ASSYSTGSGELF
>NA|TRBV18|TRBD1
ASSNQGGTEAF
>NA|TRBV12-3/TRBV12-4|NA
ASSEQNEKLF
>NA|TRBV7-2|NA
ASSWSPMNTEAF
>NA|TRBV6-5|NA
ASSLDSRAYGYT
>NA|TRBV9|TRBD1
ASSVSGQGFKNIQY
>NA|TRBV19|TRBD1
ASSTTGGVNSPLH
>NA|TRBV7-2|TRBD2
ASSSQTSAYNEQF
>NA|TRBV5-1|NA
ASSFGTASYNSPLH
>NA|TRBV28|NA
ASSSPTWGTNEKLF
>NA|TRBV27|NA
ASSLSGSNQPQH
>NA|TRBV7-9|NA
ASSFGRRDEQF
>NA|TRBV11-2|TRBD1
ASSPDDRGSSYNSPLH
>NA|TRBV2|TRBD1
ASSSSPSATGGLGQPQH
>NA|TRBV30|NA
AWGGTGEKLF
>NA|TRBV7-9|NA
ASSFVDEAF
>NA|TRBV5-1|TRBD1
ASSTGVSPLEQY
>NA|TRBV28|NA
ASTEGGGNYGYT
>NA|TRBV28|NA
ASSPLDGTIFSPLH
>once|TRBV28|NA
ASSLAFPVEKLF
>NA|TRBV6-6|NA
ASSYSGNSEKLF
>NA|TRBV5-8|NA
ASSPLTGSTEAF
>NA|TRBV30|NA
AWSEEDQPQH
>NA|TRBV5-1|NA
ASSSMGPGEPQH
>NA|TRBV7-2|NA
ASSRRADTEAF